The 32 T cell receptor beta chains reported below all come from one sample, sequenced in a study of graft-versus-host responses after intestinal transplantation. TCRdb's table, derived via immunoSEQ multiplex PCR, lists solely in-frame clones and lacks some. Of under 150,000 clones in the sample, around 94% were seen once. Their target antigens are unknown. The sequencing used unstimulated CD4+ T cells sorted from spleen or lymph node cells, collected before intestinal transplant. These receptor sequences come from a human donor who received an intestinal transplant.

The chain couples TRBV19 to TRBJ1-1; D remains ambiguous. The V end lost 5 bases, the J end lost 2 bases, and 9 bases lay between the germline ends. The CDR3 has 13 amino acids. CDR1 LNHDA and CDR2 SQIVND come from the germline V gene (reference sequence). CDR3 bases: TGTGCCAGTAGTTCACAGTACAACACTGAAGCTTTCTTT. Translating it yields CASSSQYNTEAFF.

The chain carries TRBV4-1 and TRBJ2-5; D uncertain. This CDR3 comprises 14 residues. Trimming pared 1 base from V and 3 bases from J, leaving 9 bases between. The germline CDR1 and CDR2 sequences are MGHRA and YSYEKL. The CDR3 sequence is CASSQGVVEETQYF. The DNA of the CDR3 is TGCGCCAGCAGCCAAGGGGTAGTGGAAGAGACCCAGTACTTC.

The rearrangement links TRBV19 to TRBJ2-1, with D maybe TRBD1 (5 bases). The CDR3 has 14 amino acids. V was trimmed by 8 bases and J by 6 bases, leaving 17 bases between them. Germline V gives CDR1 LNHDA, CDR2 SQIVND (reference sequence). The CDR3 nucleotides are TGTGCCAGTGTGGGCACTCAAGGGGTCAATGAGCAGTTCTTC. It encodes CASVGTQGVNEQFF.

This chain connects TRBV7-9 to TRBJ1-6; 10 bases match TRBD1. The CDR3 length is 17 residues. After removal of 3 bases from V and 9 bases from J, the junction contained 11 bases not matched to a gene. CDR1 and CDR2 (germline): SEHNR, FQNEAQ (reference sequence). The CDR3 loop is CASSFGSRGQGSSPLHF. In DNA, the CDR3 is TGTGCCAGCAGCTTTGGGTCTCGGGGACAGGGGAGTTCACCCCTCCACTTT.

The CDR3 reads CASSLRQGGAPGPSLPGNTIYF. The CDR3 region has the DNA TGTGCCAGCAGCTTAAGGCAGGGTGGGGCCCCCGGACCCTCTCTCCCTGGAAACACCATATATTTT. The chain combines TRBV7-7 with TRBJ1-3; the D gene is possibly TRBD1 (5 bases). Germline V CDR1 and CDR2: SSHAT, FNYEAQ (reference sequence). Trimming stripped 2 bases from V and 2 bases from J, with 31 bases between. The CDR3 runs to 22 residues.

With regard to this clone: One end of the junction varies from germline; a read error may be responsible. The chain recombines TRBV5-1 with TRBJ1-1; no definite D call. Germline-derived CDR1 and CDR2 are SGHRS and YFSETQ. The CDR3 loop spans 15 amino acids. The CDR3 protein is CASRLAAWANTEAFF. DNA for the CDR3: TGCGCCAGCAGATTGGCCGCCTGGGCCAACACTGAAGCTTTCTTT.

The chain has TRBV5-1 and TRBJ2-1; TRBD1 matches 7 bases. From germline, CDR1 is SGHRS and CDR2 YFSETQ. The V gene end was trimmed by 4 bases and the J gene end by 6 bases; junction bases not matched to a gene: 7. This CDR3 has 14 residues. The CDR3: CASSLTRDSNEQFF. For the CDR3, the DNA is TGCGCCAGCAGCCTAACCCGGGACAGCAATGAGCAGTTCTTC.

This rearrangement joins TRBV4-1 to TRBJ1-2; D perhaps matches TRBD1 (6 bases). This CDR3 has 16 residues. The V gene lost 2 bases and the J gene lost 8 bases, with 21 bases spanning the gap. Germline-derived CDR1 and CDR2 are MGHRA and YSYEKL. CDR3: CASSQPLRGPQQGYTF. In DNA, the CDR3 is TGCGCCAGCAGCCAACCCCTCAGGGGACCTCAACAGGGCTACACCTTC.

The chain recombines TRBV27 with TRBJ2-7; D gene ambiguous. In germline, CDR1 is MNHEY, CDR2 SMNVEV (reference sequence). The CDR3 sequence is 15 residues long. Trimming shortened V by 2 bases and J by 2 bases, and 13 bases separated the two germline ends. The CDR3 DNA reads TGTGCCAGCAGTTTAAGCCCCACGGTAACCTACGAGCAGTACTTC. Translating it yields CASSLSPTVTYEQYF.

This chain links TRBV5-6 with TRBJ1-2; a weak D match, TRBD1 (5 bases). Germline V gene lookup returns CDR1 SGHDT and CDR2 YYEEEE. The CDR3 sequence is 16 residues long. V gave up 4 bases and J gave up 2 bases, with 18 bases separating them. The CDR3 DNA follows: TGTGCCAGCAGCCGGCAGGGCGGCAGGGTGAACTATGGCTACACCTTC. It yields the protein CASSRQGGRVNYGYTF. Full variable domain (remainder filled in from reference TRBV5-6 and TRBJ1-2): DAGVTQSPTHLIKTRGQQVTLRCSPKSGHDTVSWYQQALGQGPQFIFQYYEEEERQRGNFPDRFSGHQFPNYSSELNVNALLLGDSALYLCASSRQGGRVNYGYTFGSGTRLTVV.

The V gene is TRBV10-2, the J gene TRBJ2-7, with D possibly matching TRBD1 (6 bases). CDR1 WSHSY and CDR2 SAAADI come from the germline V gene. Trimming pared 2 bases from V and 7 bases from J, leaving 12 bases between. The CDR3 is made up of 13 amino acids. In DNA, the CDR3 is TGCGCCAGCAGTGAGCACAGGGTGGGGGAGCAGTACTTC. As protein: CASSEHRVGEQYF.

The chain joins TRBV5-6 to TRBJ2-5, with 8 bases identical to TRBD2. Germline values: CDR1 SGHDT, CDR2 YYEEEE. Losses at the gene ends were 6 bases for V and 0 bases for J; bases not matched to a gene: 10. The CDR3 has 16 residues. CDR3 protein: CASTPGPGGYQETQYF. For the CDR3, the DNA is TGTGCCAGCACCCCAGGACCGGGGGGGTACCAAGAGACCCAGTACTTC. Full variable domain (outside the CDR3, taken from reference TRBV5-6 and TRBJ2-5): DAGVTQSPTHLIKTRGQQVTLRCSPKSGHDTVSWYQQALGQGPQFIFQYYEEEERQRGNFPDRFSGHQFPNYSSELNVNALLLGDSALYLCASTPGPGGYQETQYFGPGTRLLVL.

This chain's CDR3 is CASSQPGVRTDTQYF. CDR3 sequence (DNA): TGCGCCAGCAGCCAACCAGGGGTCAGGACAGATACGCAGTATTTT. V usage is TRBV4-1 and J usage is TRBJ2-3; tentative D call: TRBD1 (6 bases). Germline lookup yields CDR1 MGHRA and CDR2 YSYEKL. The CDR3 is made up of 15 amino acids. Trimming removed 2 bases from V and 3 bases from J, with 12 bases in between.

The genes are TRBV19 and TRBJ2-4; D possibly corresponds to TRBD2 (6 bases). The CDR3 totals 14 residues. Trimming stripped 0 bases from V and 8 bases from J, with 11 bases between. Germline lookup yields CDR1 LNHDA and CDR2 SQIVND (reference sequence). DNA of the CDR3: TGTGCCAGTAGTATAGAACACCGCGGGGACATTCAGTACTTC. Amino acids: CASSIEHRGDIQYF.

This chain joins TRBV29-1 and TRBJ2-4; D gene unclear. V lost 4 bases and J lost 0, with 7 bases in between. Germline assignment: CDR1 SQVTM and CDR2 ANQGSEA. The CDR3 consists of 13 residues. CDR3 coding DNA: TGCAGCGTTGGAGAGCTAGCCAAAAACATTCAGTACTTC. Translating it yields CSVGELAKNIQYF.

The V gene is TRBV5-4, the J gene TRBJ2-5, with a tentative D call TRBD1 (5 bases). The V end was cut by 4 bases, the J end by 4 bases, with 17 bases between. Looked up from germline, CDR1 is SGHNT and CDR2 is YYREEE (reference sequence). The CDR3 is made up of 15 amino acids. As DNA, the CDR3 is TGTGCCAGCAGCCCGACAGCCTCAACTTTAGAGACCCAGTACTTC. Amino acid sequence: CASSPTASTLETQYF.

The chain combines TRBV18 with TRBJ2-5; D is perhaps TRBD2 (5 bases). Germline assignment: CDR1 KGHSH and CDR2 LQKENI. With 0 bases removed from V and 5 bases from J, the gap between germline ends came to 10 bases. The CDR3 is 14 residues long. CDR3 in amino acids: CASSPPNGGETQYF. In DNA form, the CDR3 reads TGTGCCAGCTCACCACCAAACGGCGGGGAGACCCAGTACTTC.

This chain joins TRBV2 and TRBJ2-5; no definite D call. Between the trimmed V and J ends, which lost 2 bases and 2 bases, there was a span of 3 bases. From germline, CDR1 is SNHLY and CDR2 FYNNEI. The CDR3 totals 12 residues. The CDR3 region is CASSEQQETQYF. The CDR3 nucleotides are TGTGCCAGCAGTGAACAGCAAGAGACCCAGTACTTC.

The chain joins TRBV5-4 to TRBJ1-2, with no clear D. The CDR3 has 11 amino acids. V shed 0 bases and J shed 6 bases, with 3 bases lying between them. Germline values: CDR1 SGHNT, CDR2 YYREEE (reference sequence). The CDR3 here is CASSLDNGYTF. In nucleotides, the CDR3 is TGTGCCAGCAGCTTGGATAATGGCTACACCTTC.

DNA for the CDR3: TGCGCCAGCAGCCAAGTCGGGGATATAGGTGGTTATGGCTACACCTTC. Protein sequence: CASSQVGDIGGYGYTF. The V and J genes are TRBV4-1 and TRBJ1-2; D uncertain. From germline, CDR1 is MGHRA and CDR2 YSYEKL. The V gene lost 1 base and the J gene lost 5 bases, with 17 bases spanning the gap. The CDR3 has 16 residues.

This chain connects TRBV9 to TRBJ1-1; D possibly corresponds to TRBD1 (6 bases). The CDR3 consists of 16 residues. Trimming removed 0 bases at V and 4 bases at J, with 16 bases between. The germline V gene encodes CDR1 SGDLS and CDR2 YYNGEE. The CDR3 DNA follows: TGTGCCAGCAGCGTAGCTATCGGGGGGCAAGGCACTGAAGCTTTCTTT. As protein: CASSVAIGGQGTEAFF.

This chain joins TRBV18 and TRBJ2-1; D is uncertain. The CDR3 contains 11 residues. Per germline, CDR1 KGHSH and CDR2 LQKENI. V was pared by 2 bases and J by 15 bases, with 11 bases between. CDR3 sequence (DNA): TGTGCCAGCTCACCAAACACGGTCGGGTTCTTC. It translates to CASSPNTVGFF.

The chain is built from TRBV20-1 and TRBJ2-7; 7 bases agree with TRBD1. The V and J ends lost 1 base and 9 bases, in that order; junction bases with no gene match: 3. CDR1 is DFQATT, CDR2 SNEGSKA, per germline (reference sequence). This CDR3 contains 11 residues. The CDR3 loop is CSARGAGGQYF. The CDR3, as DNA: TGCAGTGCTAGAGGTGCAGGGGGGCAGTACTTC.

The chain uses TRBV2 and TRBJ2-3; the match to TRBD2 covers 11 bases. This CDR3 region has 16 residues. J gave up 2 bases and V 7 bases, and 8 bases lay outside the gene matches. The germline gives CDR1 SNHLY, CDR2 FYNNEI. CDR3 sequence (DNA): TGTGCCAGCAAGCTACTAGCGGGGGACTTCACAGATACGCAGTATTTT. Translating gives CASKLLAGDFTDTQYF.

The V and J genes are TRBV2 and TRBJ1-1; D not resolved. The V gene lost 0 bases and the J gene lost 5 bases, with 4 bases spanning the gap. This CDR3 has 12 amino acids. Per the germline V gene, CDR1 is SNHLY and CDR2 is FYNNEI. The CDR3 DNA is TGTGCCAGCAGTGAAGCGGAAACTGAAGCTTTCTTT. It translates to CASSEAETEAFF.

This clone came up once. The CDR3 sequence is CASSLGFSMDQPQHF. As DNA, the CDR3 is TGTGCCAGCAGCTTAGGCTTCTCGATGGATCAGCCCCAGCATTTT. The chain uses TRBV7-9 and TRBJ1-5, with no clear D. This CDR3 has 15 amino acids. V was cut by 1 base and J by 5 bases, with 12 bases left in between. Germline loops: CDR1 SEHNR, CDR2 FQNEAQ (reference sequence).

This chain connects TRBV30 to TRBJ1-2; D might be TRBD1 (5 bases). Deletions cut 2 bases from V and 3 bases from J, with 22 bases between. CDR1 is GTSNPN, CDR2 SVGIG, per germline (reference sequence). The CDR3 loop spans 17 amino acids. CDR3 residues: CAWSNPGPRVRYYGYTF. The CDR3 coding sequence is TGTGCCTGGAGTAACCCGGGACCCAGGGTGAGATACTATGGCTACACCTTC.

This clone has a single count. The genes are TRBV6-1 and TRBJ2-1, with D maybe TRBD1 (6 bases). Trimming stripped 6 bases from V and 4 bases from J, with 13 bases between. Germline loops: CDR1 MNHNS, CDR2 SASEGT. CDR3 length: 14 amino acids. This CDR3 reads CASSEQGRYNEQFF. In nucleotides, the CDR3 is TGTGCCAGCAGCGAACAGGGCAGGTACAATGAGCAGTTCTTC.

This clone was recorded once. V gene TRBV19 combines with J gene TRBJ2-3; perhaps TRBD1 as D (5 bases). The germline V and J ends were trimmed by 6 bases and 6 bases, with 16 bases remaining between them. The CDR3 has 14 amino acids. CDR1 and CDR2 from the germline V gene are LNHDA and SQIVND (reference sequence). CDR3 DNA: TGTGCCAGTAGCGAGGCAGGGTTCGGGGATACGCAGTATTTT. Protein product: CASSEAGFGDTQYF.

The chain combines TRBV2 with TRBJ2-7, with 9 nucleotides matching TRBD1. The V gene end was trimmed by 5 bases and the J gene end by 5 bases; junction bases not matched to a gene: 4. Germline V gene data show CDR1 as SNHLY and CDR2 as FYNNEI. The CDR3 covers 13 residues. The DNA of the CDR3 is TGTGCCAGCAGTATCGACAGGGGGAACGAGCAGTACTTC. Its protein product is CASSIDRGNEQYF.

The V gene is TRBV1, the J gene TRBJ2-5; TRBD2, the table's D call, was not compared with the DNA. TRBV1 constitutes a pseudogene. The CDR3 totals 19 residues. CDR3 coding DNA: TGCACCAGCAGCCAAGCCGGGACTAGCGGGGGTCCTCCCCAAGAGACCCAGTACTTC. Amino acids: CTSSQAGTSGGPPQETQYF.

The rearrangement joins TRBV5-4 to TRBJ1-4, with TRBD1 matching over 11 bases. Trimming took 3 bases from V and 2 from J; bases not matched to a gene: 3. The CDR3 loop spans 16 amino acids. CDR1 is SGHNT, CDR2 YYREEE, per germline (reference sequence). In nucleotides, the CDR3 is TGTGCCAGCAGCTGGTGGACAGGGGGCACTAATGAAAAACTGTTTTTT. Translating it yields CASSWWTGGTNEKLFF.